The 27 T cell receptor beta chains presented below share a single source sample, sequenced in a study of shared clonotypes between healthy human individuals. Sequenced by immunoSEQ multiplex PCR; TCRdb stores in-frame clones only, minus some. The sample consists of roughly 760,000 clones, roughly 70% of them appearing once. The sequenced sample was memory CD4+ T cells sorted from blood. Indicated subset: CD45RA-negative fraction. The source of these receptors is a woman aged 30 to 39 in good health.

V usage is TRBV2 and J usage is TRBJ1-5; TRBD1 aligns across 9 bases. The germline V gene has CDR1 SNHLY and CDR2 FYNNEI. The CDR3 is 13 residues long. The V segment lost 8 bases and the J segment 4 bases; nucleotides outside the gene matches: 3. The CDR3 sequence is CASEGTGNQPQHF. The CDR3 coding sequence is TGTGCCAGCGAGGGGACAGGGAATCAGCCCCAGCATTTT.

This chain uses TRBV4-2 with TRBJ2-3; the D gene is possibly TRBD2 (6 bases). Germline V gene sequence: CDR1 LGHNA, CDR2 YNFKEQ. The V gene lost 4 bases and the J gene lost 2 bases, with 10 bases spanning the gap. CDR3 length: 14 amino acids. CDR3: CASSPGTSTDTQYF. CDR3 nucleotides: TGTGCCAGCAGCCCTGGGACTTCCACAGATACGCAGTATTTT.

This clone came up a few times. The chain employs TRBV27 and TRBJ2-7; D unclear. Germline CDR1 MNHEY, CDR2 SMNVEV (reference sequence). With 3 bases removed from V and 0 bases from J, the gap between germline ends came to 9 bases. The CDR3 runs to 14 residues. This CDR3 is CASSFRAGSYEQYF. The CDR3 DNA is TGTGCCAGCAGTTTCCGAGCAGGCTCCTACGAGCAGTACTTC.

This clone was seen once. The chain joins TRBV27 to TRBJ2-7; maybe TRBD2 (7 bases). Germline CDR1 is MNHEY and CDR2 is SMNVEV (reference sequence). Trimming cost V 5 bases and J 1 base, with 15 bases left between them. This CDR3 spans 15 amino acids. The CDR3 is CASSPEGGSSYEQYF. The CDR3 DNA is TGTGCCAGCAGTCCCGAGGGGGGGAGTTCCTACGAGCAGTACTTC.

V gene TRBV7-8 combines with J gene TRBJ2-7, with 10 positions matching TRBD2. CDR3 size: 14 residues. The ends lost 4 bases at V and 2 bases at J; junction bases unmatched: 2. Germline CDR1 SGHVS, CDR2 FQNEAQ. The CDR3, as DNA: TGTGCCAGCAGCTCCGGGACTAGCGCCTACGAGCAGTACTTC. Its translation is CASSSGTSAYEQYF.

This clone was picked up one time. In nucleotides, the CDR3 is TGTGCCAGTCGGACTGGTCCGAACACTGAAGCTTTCTTT. Translation: CASRTGPNTEAFF. The rearrangement uses TRBV18 and TRBJ1-1; D not resolved. The CDR3 consists of 13 residues. Trimming left V 9 bases short and J 1 base short, with 12 bases between. CDR1 is KGHSH, CDR2 LQKENI, per germline. Supplemented by reference TRBV18 and TRBJ1-1, the full variable domain reads NAGVMQNPRHLVRRRGQEARLRCSPMKGHSHVYWYRQLPEEGLKFMVYLQKENIIDESGMPKERFSAEFPKEGPSILRIQQVVRGDSAAYFCASRTGPNTEAFFGQGTRLTVV.

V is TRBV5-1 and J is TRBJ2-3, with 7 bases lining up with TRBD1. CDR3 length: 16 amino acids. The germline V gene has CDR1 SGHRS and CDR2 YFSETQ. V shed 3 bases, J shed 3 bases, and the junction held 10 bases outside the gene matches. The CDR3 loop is CASSSGQVGLTDTQYF. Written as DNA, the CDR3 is TGCGCCAGCAGCTCCGGACAGGTGGGTTTGACAGATACGCAGTATTTT. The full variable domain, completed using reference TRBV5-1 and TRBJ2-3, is KAGVTQTPRYLIKTRGQQVTLSCSPISGHRSVSWYQQTPGQGLQFLFEYFSETQRNKGNFPGRFSGRQFSNSRSEMNVSTLELGDSALYLCASSSGQVGLTDTQYFGPGTRLTVL.

As DNA, the CDR3 is TGTGCCAGCAGTTCTTCCGGGACCCTCCAAGAGACCCAGTACTTC. Translated, it gives CASSSSGTLQETQYF. The V and J genes are TRBV27 and TRBJ2-5, with D perhaps given as TRBD1 or TRBD2 (5 bases each). This CDR3 is 15 amino acids long. Trimming shortened V by 4 bases and J by 1 base, and 13 bases separated the two germline ends. Germline V gene lookup returns CDR1 MNHEY and CDR2 SMNVEV (reference sequence).

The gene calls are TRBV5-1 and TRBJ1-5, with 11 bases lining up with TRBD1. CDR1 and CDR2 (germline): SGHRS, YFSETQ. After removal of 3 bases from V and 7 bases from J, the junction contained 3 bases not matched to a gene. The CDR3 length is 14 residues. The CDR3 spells CASSSGQGEQPQHF. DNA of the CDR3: TGCGCCAGCAGCTCGGGACAGGGGGAACAGCCCCAGCATTTT.

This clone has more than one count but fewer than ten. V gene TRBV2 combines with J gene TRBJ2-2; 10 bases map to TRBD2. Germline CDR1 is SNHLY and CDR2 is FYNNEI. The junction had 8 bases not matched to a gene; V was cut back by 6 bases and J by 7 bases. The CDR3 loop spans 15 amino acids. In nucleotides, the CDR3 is TGTGCCAGCAGAAAGCGGGAGGGCCGGTTCGGGGAGCTGTTTTTT. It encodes CASRKREGRFGELFF.

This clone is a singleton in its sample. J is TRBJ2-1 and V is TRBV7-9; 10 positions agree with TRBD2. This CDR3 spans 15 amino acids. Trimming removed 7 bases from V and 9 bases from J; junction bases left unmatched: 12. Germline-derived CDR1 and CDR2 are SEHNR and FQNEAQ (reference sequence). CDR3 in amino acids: CASIPPSGSGGEQFF. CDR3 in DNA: TGTGCCAGCATCCCCCCTAGCGGGAGTGGAGGTGAGCAGTTCTTC.

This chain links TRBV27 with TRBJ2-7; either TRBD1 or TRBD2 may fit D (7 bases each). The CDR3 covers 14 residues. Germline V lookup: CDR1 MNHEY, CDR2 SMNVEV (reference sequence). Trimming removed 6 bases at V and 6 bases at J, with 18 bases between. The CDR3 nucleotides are TGTGCCAGCAGGCCGCAGGGGGGAGGGGGCGAGCAGTACTTC. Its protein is CASRPQGGGGEQYF.

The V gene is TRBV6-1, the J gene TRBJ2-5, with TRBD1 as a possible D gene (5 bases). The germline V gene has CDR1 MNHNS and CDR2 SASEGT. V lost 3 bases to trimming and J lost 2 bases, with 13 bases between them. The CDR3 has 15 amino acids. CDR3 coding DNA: TGTGCCAGCAGTGATCGTGGGGCGGTTCAAGAGACCCAGTACTTC. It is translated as CASSDRGAVQETQYF.

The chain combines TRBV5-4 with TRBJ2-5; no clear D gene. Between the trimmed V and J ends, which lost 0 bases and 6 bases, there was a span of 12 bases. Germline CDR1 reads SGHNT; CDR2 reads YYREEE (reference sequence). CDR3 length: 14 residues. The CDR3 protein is CASSLDGALQTQYF. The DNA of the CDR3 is TGTGCCAGCAGCTTGGACGGAGCTTTACAGACCCAGTACTTC.

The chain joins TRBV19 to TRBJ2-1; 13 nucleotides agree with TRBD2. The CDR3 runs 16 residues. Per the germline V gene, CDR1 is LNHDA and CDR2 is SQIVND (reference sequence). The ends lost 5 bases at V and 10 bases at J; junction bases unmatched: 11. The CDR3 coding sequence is TGTGCCAGTAGTGCAACCTTACTAGCGGGAGGGATAGAGCAGTTCTTC. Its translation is CASSATLLAGGIEQFF.

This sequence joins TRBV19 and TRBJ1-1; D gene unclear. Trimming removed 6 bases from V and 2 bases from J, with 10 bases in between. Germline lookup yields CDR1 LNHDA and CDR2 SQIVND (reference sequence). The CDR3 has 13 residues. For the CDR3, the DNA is TGTGCCAGTAGACGGACTGTAAACACTGAAGCTTTCTTT. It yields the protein CASRRTVNTEAFF.

The CDR3 protein is CASSLTTGAIQPQHF. For the CDR3, the DNA is TGTGCCAGCAGCTTAACAACAGGGGCCATTCAGCCCCAGCATTTT. The chain joins TRBV7-8 to TRBJ1-5; 7 bases are shared with TRBD1. The germline gives CDR1 SGHVS, CDR2 FQNEAQ. J lost 6 bases, V lost 2 bases, and 7 bases had no gene match. The CDR3 runs to 15 residues.

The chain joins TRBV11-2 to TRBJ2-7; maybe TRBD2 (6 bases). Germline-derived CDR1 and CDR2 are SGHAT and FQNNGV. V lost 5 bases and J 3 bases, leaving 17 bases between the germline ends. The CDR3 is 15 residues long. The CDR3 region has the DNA TGTGCCAGCAGCCGGTCGGGTAGCGGATACTACGAGCAGTACTTC. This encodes CASSRSGSGYYEQYF.

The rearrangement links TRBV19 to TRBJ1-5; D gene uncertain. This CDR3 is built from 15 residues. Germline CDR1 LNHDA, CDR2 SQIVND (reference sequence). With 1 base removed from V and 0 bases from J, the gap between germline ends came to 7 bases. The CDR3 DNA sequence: TGTGCCAGTAGTATAGGGGAGTATAGCAATCAGCCCCAGCATTTT. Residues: CASSIGEYSNQPQHF.

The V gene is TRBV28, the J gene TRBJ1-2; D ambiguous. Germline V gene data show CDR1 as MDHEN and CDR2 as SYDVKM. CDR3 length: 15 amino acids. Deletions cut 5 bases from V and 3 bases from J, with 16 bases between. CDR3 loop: CASSITGNEDYGYTF. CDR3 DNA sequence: TGTGCCAGCAGTATAACCGGAAATGAGGACTATGGCTACACCTTC.

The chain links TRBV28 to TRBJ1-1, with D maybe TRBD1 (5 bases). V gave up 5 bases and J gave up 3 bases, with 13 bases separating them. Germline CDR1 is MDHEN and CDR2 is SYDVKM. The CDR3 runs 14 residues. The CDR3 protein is CASSPSGTYTEAFF. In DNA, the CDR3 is TGTGCCAGCAGTCCGTCAGGGACTTACACTGAAGCTTTCTTT.

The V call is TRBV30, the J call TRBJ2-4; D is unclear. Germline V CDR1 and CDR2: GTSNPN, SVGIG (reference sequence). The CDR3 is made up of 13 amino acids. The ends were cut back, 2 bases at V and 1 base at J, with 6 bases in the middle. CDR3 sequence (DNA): TGTGCCTGGAGTCAAGCGGCCAAAAACATTCAGTACTTC. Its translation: CAWSQAAKNIQYF.

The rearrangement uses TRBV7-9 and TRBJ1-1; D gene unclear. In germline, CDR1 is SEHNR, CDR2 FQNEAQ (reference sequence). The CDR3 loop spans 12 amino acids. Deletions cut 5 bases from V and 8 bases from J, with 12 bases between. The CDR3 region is CASSPARLEAFF. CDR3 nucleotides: TGTGCCAGCAGCCCCGCCAGATTAGAAGCTTTCTTT.

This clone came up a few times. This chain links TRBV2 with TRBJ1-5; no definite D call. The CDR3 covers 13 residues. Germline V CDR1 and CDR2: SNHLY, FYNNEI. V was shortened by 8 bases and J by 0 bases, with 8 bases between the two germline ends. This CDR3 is CASPGYSNQPQHF. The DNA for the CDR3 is TGTGCCAGCCCGGGCTATAGCAATCAGCCCCAGCATTTT.

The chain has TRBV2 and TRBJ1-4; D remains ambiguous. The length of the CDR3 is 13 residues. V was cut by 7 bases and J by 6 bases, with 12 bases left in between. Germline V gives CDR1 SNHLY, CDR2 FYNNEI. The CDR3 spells CASIGQFDEKLFF. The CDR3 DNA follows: TGTGCCAGCATCGGGCAGTTTGATGAAAAACTGTTTTTT.

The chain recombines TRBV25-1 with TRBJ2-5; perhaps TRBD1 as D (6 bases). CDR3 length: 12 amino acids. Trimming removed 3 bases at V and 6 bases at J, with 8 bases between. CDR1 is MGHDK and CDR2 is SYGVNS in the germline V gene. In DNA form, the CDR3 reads TGTGCCAGCAGTGACAGGGGTCAGACCCAGTACTTC. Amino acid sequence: CASSDRGQTQYF.

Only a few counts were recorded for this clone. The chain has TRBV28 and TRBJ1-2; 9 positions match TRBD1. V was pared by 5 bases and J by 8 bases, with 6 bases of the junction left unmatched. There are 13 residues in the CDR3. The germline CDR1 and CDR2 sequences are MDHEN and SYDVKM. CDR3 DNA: TGTGCCAGCAGTGGCCGGGACAGGGAAGGCTACACCTTC. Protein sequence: CASSGRDREGYTF.